This TCR beta chain was sequenced for a study of blood T cell repertoires in COVID-19. Study background: The samples span acute and convalescent COVID-19 from the United States, Italy and Spain. PBMCs, B-cell-depleted T cells, or T cells were the source of the cDNA or gDNA that made up the material.

Sequencing was performed with immunoSEQ multiplex PCR; in TCRdb, only in-frame clones are kept and a portion is missing. The profile shows around 80,000 clones, approximately 81% of them singletons. The CDR3 consists of 15 residues. Germline lookup yields CDR1 ENHRY and CDR2 SYGVKD. Germline trimming cut 6 bases from V and 6 bases from J; bases unmatched to any gene: 12. This clone was observed a handful of times. The chain employs TRBV10-3 and TRBJ2-7; 9 bases are a match to TRBD1. This TCR was sampled from a woman older than 75 with active or convalescent COVID-19. Material: peripheral blood. In DNA form, the CDR3 reads TGTGCCATCAGGCAACCGGGACAGGGATCGAGCGAGCAGTACTTC. Translation gives CAIRQPGQGSSEQYF.